This T cell receptor beta chain was sequenced in a study of T cell repertoires in cytomegalovirus infection (dated by TCRdb to between 2018 and 2020). Looking at the study overall: Peptide stimulations targeted recently identified HLA-C-restricted CMV epitopes, whose presentation resists viral immunomodulation, together with well-studied HLA-B-restricted epitopes. Donor HLA type was relevant to the analysis, because carriage of CMV infection together with the matching HLA type was indicated by public TCR beta signatures. The research as a whole found: The ex vivo response was dominated by HLA-C-restricted CMV-specific TCR beta clonotypes, and the single most frequent clonotype in two of eight donors was supplied by these HLA-C-restricted clonotypes. Carriers of CMV infection plus the relevant HLA type were discriminated by the cumulative frequency of public TCR beta family members in the study cohort and in an independent roughly 380-donor cohort.

The sequencing machine was an Illumina HiSeq 1500. Through fastp at Q25 and MiXCR, TCRdb rebuilt clones from the public reads, retaining in-frame beta chains. Here each entry gathers all rows of one CDR3 protein and keeps the most common genes and DNA. The sample records some 920,000 distinct CDR3 sequences, approximately 31% of which are singletons. The ten largest make up around 15% of the sample. Between the V and J ends, shortened by 0 bases and 7 bases respectively, the junction contains 14 bases. Inclusive of the bounding cysteine and phenylalanine, the CDR3 is 14 residues long. The sequence is cut down to CDR3 DNA, 42 bases in frame from base 1. CDR1 and CDR2 are drawn from the germline V gene: SGDLS, YYNGEE. This specimen's treatment or condition label, per the study, means: in vitro stimulation with specific CMV peptide epitopes to enrich CMV-specific T cells. This clonotype has at least ten counts. It lacks a known antigen. Per-base qualities were not stored, and no clone one base away is much larger.

The rearranged chain carries TRBV9 and TRBJ2-7; TRBD2 is a possible D gene, resting on 7 matching bases. This sample comprised cultured CD8+ T cells from PBMCs, obtained from culture after CMV antigen stimulation. This clonotype was sampled from a human donor in good health (CMV status not recorded). Some clones in this sample may be carry-over from other donors' samples. The encoded CDR3 is CASSVGAGAREQYF. The nucleotide sequence reads as follows: TGTGCCAGCAGCGTAGGGGCGGGGGCCAGGGAGCAGTACTTC.